The rows below give T cell receptor beta chains drawn from one sample of a study of T-cell memory formation after mild COVID-19. TCRdb redid the calling of the 5' RACE reads with MiXCR, one entry per CDR3 protein. The sample lists some 450,000 distinct CDR3 sequences; about a sixth were seen once. Sequencing was performed on PBMCs or a T cell subset sorted from them (not recorded which). The receptors stem from a man aged 18 to 29 who had mild COVID-19 (a few samples of this study predate the infection). Cell type and time point are not known. Both conserved end residues are part of each CDR3. Each record gives: D gene, J gene, V gene, clone size, CDR3 DNA, CDR3 protein. The D gene is left open where the match is weak. Rows give clone size only sometimes, using once, few, many, or a class for an expanded clone.

D: .
J: TRBJ1-2
V: TRBV6-1
size: few
DNA: TGTGCCAGCAGGGGACGACAGGCGCTCTATGGCTACACCTTC
CDR3: CASRGRQALYGYTF

D: .
J: TRBJ2-7
V: TRBV6-1
size: .
DNA: TGTGCCAGCAGTCTAAGCGACTCCAGGAAGCAGTACTTC
CDR3: CASSLSDSRKQYF

D: .
J: TRBJ2-1
V: TRBV5-1
size: .
DNA: TGCGCCAGCAGCTTGGGGACAGCGAGCTCCTACAATGAGCAGTTCTTC
CDR3: CASSLGTASSYNEQFF

D: TRBD1
J: TRBJ2-2
V: TRBV6-2/TRBV6-3
size: few
DNA: TGTGCCAGCAGCTCCGACCGACAGGGCCCCGGGGAGCTGTTTTTT
CDR3: CASSSDRQGPGELFF

D: TRBD2
J: TRBJ2-5
V: TRBV4-2
size: many
DNA: TGTGCCAGCAGCCCGTTAGCGGGGGGGAAGGAGACCCAGTACTTC
CDR3: CASSPLAGGKETQYF

D: TRBD2
J: TRBJ2-4
V: TRBV7-2
size: .
DNA: TGTGCCAGCAGCTTATATCTGGCTAGCGGGGGGAAAAACATTCAGTACTTC
CDR3: CASSLYLASGGKNIQYF

D: TRBD1
J: TRBJ1-2
V: TRBV9
size: .
DNA: TGTGCCAGCAGCGCAAGAGCCGGGACAGGGGAAGGCGGCTACACCTTC
CDR3: CASSARAGTGEGGYTF

D: .
J: TRBJ2-3
V: TRBV27
size: .
DNA: TGTGCCAGCAGTTACGGGCCCTCACCCAATACGCAGTATTTT
CDR3: CASSYGPSPNTQYF

D: .
J: TRBJ2-7
V: TRBV27
size: .
DNA: TGTGCCAGGCCCCCGGGTGGCCTGTCTCACGATCAGTACTTC
CDR3: CARPPGGLSHDQYF

D: .
J: TRBJ1-1
V: TRBV5-1
size: .
DNA: TGCGCCAGCAGTCATGGACGGGAGGTGGCTGAAGCTTTCTTT
CDR3: CASSHGREVAEAFF

D: TRBD1
J: TRBJ1-2
V: TRBV7-9
size: few
DNA: TGTGCCAGCAGCTTAATTGCTACAGGGGGTAGCGGCTACACCTTC
CDR3: CASSLIATGGSGYTF

D: .
J: TRBJ2-2
V: TRBV7-3
size: .
DNA: TGTGCCAGCAGCTTAAGGGGCTGGAACACCGGGGAGCTGTTTTTT
CDR3: CASSLRGWNTGELFF

D: .
J: TRBJ1-5
V: TRBV28
size: .
DNA: TGTGCCAGCAGTTTCGGTGGGACCCGAGCCCAGCCCCAGCATTTT
CDR3: CASSFGGTRAQPQHF

D: .
J: TRBJ1-5
V: TRBV7-9
size: few
DNA: TGTGCCAGCAACCGGGTGGGGGGGCCCCAGCATTTT
CDR3: CASNRVGGPQHF

D: .
J: TRBJ1-1
V: TRBV4-1
size: many
DNA: TGCGCCAGCAGCACCCCCCACGGGAAGAACACTGAAGCTTTCTTT
CDR3: CASSTPHGKNTEAFF

D: TRBD1
J: TRBJ2-3
V: TRBV20-1
size: .
DNA: TGCAGTGCTAACACTCTACTTCGGACAGGGGGCACAGATACGCAGTATTTT
CDR3: CSANTLLRTGGTDTQYF

D: .
J: TRBJ2-3
V: TRBV24-1
size: .
DNA: TGTGCCACCAGTCGGGGCCAAGATACGCAGTATTTT
CDR3: CATSRGQDTQYF

D: .
J: TRBJ2-1
V: TRBV7-2
size: many
DNA: TGTGCCAGCAGCTTTGGCGGGGCGTACAATGAGCAGTTCTTC
CDR3: CASSFGGAYNEQFF

D: .
J: TRBJ1-3
V: TRBV6-5
size: few
DNA: TGTGCCAGCAGCCGGACAGCCTACTCTGGAAACACCATATATTTT
CDR3: CASSRTAYSGNTIYF

D: .
J: TRBJ1-5
V: TRBV27
size: many
DNA: TGTGCCAGCAGTTTAAGGGCAGGAGGATTTAATCAGCCCCAGCATTTT
CDR3: CASSLRAGGFNQPQHF

D: TRBD1
J: TRBJ2-2
V: TRBV19
size: many
DNA: TGTGCCAGCCTTCTCCGGGGACAGGGAGACACCGGGGAGCTGTTTTTT
CDR3: CASLLRGQGDTGELFF

D: .
J: TRBJ1-2
V: TRBV28
size: .
DNA: TGTGCCAGCAGTTCCTACAGTCCCCGGCACGGCTACACCTTC
CDR3: CASSSYSPRHGYTF

D: .
J: TRBJ1-2
V: TRBV7-9
size: .
DNA: TGTGCCAGCAGCTTCACCCCCGTCTATGGCTACACCTTC
CDR3: CASSFTPVYGYTF

D: .
J: TRBJ1-5
V: TRBV4-2
size: many
DNA: TGTGCCAGCAGCCAAGAAATCCCCCGGGAGCAGCCCCAGCATTTT
CDR3: CASSQEIPREQPQHF

D: .
J: TRBJ1-1
V: TRBV5-1
size: .
DNA: TGCGCCAGCAGCTTGGACGGGGGAGGGGCTGAAGCTTTCTTT
CDR3: CASSLDGGGAEAFF

D: TRBD1
J: TRBJ1-3
V: TRBV6-5
size: few
DNA: TGTGCCAGCATTATGACAGGGGTTGGAGGAAACACCATATATTTT
CDR3: CASIMTGVGGNTIYF

D: .
J: TRBJ2-3
V: TRBV4-1
size: .
DNA: TGCGCCAGCAGTTGGGACTTAGGAACAAGGGATACGCAGTATTTT
CDR3: CASSWDLGTRDTQYF

D: TRBD1
J: TRBJ2-7
V: TRBV4-2
size: few
DNA: TGTGCCAGCAGCCAAGCTACAGGGGTGGGGTCCTACGAGCAGTACTTC
CDR3: CASSQATGVGSYEQYF

D: .
J: TRBJ1-1
V: TRBV20-1
size: .
DNA: TGCAGTGCTAATCAGGTGAACACTGAAGCTTTCTTT
CDR3: CSANQVNTEAFF

D: .
J: TRBJ1-1
V: TRBV12-3/TRBV12-4
size: many
DNA: TGTGCCAGCAGATACGGGGACGGGAACACTGAAGCTTTCTTT
CDR3: CASRYGDGNTEAFF

D: TRBD1
J: TRBJ1-2
V: TRBV25-1
size: .
DNA: TGTGCCAGAAGTGGGACAGCCTATGGCTACACCTTC
CDR3: CARSGTAYGYTF

D: TRBD1
J: TRBJ2-3
V: TRBV24-1
size: many
DNA: TGTGCCACCAGTGATATAGGACAGGGCACAGATACGCAGTATTTT
CDR3: CATSDIGQGTDTQYF